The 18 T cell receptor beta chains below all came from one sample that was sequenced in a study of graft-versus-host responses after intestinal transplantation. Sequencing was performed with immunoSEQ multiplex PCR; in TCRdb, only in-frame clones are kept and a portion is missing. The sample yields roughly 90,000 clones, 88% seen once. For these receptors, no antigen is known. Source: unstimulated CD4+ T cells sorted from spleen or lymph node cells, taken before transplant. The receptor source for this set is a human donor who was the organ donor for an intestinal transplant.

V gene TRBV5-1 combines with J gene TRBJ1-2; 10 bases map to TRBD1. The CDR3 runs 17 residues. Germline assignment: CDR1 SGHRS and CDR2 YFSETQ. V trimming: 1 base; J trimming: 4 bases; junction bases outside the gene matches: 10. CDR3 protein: CASSLRTGGHFAYGYTF. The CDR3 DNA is TGCGCCAGCAGCTTGAGGACAGGGGGGCACTTCGCCTATGGCTACACCTTC.

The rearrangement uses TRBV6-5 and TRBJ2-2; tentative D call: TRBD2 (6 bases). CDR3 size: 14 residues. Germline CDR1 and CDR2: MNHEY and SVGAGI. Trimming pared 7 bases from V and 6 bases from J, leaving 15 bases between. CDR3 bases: TGTGCCAGCATGGACGGGGGAGGTCCCGGGGAGCTGTTTTTT. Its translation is CASMDGGGPGELFF.

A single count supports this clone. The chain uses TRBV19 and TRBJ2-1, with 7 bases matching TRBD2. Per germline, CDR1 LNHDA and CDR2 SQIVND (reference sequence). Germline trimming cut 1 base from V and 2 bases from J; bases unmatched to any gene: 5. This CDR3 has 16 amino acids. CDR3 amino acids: CASSIGASGPYNEQFF. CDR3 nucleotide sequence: TGTGCCAGTAGTATAGGCGCTAGCGGACCCTACAATGAGCAGTTCTTC.

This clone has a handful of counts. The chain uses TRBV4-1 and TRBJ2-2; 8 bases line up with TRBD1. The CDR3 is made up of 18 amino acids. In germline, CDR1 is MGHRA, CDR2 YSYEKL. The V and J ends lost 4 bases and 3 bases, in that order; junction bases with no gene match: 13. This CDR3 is CASSRRRDRGGHTGELFF. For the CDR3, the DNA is TGCGCCAGCAGCCGTCGACGCGACAGGGGCGGCCACACCGGGGAGCTGTTTTTT.

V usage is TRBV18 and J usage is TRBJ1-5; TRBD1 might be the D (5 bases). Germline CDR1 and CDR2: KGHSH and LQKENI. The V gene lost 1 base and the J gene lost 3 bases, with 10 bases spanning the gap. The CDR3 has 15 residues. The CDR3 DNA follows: TGTGCCAGCTCACCACTGGGGGGACCCAATCAGCCCCAGCATTTT. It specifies CASSPLGGPNQPQHF.

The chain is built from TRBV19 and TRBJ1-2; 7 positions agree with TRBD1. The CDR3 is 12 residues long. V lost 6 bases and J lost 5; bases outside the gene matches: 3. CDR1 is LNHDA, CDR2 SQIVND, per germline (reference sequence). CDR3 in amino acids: CASRRDSYGYTF. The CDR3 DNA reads TGTGCCAGTAGGCGGGACAGTTATGGCTACACCTTC.

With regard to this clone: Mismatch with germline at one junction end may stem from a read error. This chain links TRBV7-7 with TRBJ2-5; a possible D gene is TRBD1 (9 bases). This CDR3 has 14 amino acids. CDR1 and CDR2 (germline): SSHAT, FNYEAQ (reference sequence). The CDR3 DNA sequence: TGTGCTAGCAGCTTAGCGGGGACAGGGGAGACCCAGTACTTC. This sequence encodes CASSLAGTGETQYF.

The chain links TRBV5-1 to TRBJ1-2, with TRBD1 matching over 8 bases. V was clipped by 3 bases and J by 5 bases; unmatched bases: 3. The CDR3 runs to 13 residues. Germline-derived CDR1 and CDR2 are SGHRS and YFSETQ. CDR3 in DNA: TGCGCCAGCAGCTCGGGACAGGTATATGGCTACACCTTC. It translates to CASSSGQVYGYTF.

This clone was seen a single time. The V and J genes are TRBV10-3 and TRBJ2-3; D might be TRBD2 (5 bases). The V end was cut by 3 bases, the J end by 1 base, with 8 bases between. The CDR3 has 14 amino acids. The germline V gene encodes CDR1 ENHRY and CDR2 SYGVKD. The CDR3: CAISDNGGTDTQYF. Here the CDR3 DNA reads TGTGCCATCAGTGATAACGGGGGCACAGATACGCAGTATTTT.

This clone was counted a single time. Written as DNA, the CDR3 is TGTGCCAGCAGTGACCCTAGACTAGGGTACGAGCAGTACTTC. This codes for CASSDPRLGYEQYF. This chain joins TRBV25-1 and TRBJ2-7; the D gene is possibly TRBD2 (6 bases). The germline CDR1 and CDR2 sequences are MGHDK and SYGVNS. V lost 3 bases and J lost 4, with 13 bases in between. The CDR3 consists of 14 residues.

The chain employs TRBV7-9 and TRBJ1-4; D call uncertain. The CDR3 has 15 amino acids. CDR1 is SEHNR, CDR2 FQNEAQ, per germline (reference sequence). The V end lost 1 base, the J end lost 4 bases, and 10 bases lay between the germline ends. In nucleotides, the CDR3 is TGTGCCAGCAGCTTAGGGGCAGATCGTAATGAAAAACTGTTTTTT. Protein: CASSLGADRNEKLFF.

DNA of the CDR3: TGTGCCAGCACTAGGGGGGGCAGTGATGAGCAGTTCTTC. Translating gives CASTRGGSDEQFF. V is TRBV13 and J is TRBJ2-1; D might be TRBD2 (7 bases). V dropped 7 bases and J dropped 8 bases, with 15 bases sitting between them. Germline CDR1 reads PRHDT; CDR2 reads FYEKMQ (reference sequence). The CDR3 contains 13 residues.

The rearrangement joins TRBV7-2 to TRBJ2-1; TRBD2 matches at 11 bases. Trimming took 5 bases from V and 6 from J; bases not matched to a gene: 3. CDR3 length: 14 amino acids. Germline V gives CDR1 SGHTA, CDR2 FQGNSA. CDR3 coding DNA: TGTGCCAGCAGCCGGACTAGCGGGCCCAATGAGCAGTTCTTC. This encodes CASSRTSGPNEQFF.

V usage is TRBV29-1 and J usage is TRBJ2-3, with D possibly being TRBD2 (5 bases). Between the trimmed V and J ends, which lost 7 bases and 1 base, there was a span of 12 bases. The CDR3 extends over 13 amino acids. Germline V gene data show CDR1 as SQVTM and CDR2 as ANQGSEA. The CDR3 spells CSAGGSGTDTQYF. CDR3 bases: TGCAGCGCCGGAGGTAGCGGCACAGATACGCAGTATTTT.

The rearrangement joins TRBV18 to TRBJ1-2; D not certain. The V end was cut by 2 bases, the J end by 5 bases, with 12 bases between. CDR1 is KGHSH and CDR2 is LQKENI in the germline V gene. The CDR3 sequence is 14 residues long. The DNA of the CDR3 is TGTGCCAGCTCACCAGGCCGGGATGGTTATGGCTACACCTTC. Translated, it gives CASSPGRDGYGYTF.

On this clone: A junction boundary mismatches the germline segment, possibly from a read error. CDR3 residues: CASSLGGGPYNEQFF. The CDR3 nucleotides read TGTGCTAGCAGCTTGGGCGGGGGACCTTACAATGAGCAGTTCTTC. The chain has TRBV7-7 and TRBJ2-1; 7 positions agree with TRBD2. There are 15 residues in the CDR3. CDR1 is SSHAT and CDR2 is FNYEAQ in the germline V gene (reference sequence). Variable domain in full (rest from reference TRBV7-7 and TRBJ2-1): GAGVSQSPRYKVTKRGQDVTLRCDPISSHATLYWYQQALGQGPEFLTYFNYEAQPDKSGLPSDRFSAERPEGSISTLTIQRTEQRDSAMYRCASSLGGGPYNEQFFGPGTRLTVL.

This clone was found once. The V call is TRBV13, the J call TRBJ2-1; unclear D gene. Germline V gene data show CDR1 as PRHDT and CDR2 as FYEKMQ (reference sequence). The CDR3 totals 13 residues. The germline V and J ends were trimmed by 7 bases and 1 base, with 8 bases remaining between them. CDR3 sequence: CASNVRSYNEQFF. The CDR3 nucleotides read TGTGCCAGCAATGTGCGGTCCTACAATGAGCAGTTCTTC.

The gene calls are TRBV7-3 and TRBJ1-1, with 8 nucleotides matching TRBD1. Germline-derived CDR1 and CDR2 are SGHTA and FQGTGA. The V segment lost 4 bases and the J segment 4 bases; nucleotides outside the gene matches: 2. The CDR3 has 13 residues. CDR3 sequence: CASSSDRGTEAFF. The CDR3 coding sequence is TGTGCCAGCAGCTCCGACAGGGGCACTGAAGCTTTCTTT.